The 18 T cell receptor beta chains below all came from one sample that was sequenced in a study of spatial heterogeneity in lung cancer. The time point here: sample taken at primary tumor resection. Whole RNA obtained from tumor, nontumor lung or frozen PBMC underwent sequencing without sorting. TCRdb redid the calling of the 5' RACE reads with MiXCR, one entry per CDR3 protein. The table lists around 8,000 distinct CDR3 sequences, roughly 8.6% of them singletons. The sequencing here drew on PBMCs, taken at surgery. These TCRs come from a male donor with early-stage non-small cell lung cancer.

This clonotype came up many times. Since it is a stray read in a library aimed at alpha chains, this beta chain has a size that is not meaningful. The genes are TRBV28 and TRBJ1-4; 10 bases are a match to TRBD1. The J segment lost 8 bases and the V segment lost 6 bases, leaving 6 bases of the junction unmatched. The V gene's germline CDR1 is MDHEN and CDR2 SYDVKM. The CDR3 is 14 amino acids. CDR3 coding DNA: TGTGCCAGCAGCTCGACAGGGGGCGGAGAAAAACTGTTTTTT. Translation gives CASSSTGGGEKLFF. The full variable domain, in which reference TRBV28 and TRBJ1-4 provide the parts outside the CDR3, is DVKVTQSSRYLVKRTGEKVFLECVQDMDHENMFWYRQDPGLGLRLIYFSYDVKMKEKGDIPEGYSVSREKKERFSLILESASTNQTSMYLCASSSTGGGEKLFFGSGTQLSVL.

This clonotype was recorded at least ten times. This beta chain appears as a stray read in a library generated for alpha chains; its size is not informative. The J gene is TRBJ1-1, the V gene TRBV29-1, with TRBD1 matching 8 bases. Germline V lookup: CDR1 SQVTM, CDR2 ANQGSEA. The CDR3 is made up of 12 amino acids. V trimming: 7 bases; J trimming: 8 bases; junction bases outside the gene matches: 9. The CDR3 reads CSASTTGEEAFF. The DNA for the CDR3 is TGCAGCGCCTCAACGACAGGGGAGGAAGCTTTCTTT.

This clonotype rates as medium-sized. Because this beta chain is a stray read in a library intended to capture alpha chains, its abundance should not be given much weight. V is TRBV4-2 and J is TRBJ2-7; the match to TRBD2 covers 11 bases. CDR1 LGHNA and CDR2 YNFKEQ come from the germline V gene. V gave up 1 base and J gave up 2 bases; unmatched junction bases: 1. CDR3 length: 15 amino acids. The DNA of the CDR3 is TGTGCCAGCAGCCAAGCGACTAGCGGGACCTACGAGCAGTACTTC. Translating it yields CASSQATSGTYEQYF.

At least ten counts were recorded for this clonotype. Since the library was made to target alpha chains, this beta chain is a stray read and its abundance is not meaningful. The rearrangement joins TRBV2 to TRBJ2-7; TRBD1 matches at 8 bases. CDR3 length: 15 residues. Trimming cost V 8 bases and J 2 bases; bases outside gene matches: 11. Germline CDR1 reads SNHLY; CDR2 reads FYNNEI. Here the CDR3 reads CASGIPGQAAYEQYF. The CDR3 DNA follows: TGTGCCAGCGGGATTCCGGGACAGGCAGCCTACGAGCAGTACTTC.

This clonotype was counted at least ten times. This beta chain appears as a stray read in a library generated for alpha chains; its size is not informative. J is TRBJ1-3 and V is TRBV3-1; D is undetermined. The length of the CDR3 is 14 residues. Per the germline V gene, CDR1 is LGHDT and CDR2 is YNNKEL (reference sequence). The ends were cut back, 1 base at V and 0 bases at J, with 4 bases in the middle. CDR3 DNA: TGTGCCAGCAGCCAAGCACTCTCTGGAAACACCATATATTTT. As protein: CASSQALSGNTIYF.

This clonotype showed up many times. This beta chain slipped into a library made for alpha chains as a stray read, so its size is not meaningful. This chain links TRBV20-1 with TRBJ1-3; possible D gene TRBD1, 5 bases. V lost 2 bases and J 0 bases, leaving 11 bases between the germline ends. The CDR3 totals 15 residues. Germline V CDR1 and CDR2: DFQATT, SNEGSKA (reference sequence). The CDR3 coding sequence is TGCAGTGCTAGACAGACAGCTAACTCTGGAAACACCATATATTTT. Its translation is CSARQTANSGNTIYF.

This clonotype was counted ten times or more. This beta chain came through as a stray read in a library set up for alpha chains, and its size says little. CDR3 sequence reads: CASSPTNLGLGEQYF. Written as DNA, the CDR3 is TGTGCCAGCAGCCCCACTAATCTAGGGCTGGGCGAGCAGTACTTC. The chain is built from TRBV3-1 and TRBJ2-7; D is unresolved. CDR1 is LGHDT, CDR2 YNNKEL, per germline (reference sequence). The CDR3 runs 15 residues. The ends were cut back, 4 bases at V and 6 bases at J, with 19 bases in the middle.

This clonotype was picked up many times. Within a library made for alpha chains, this beta chain is off target, and its count is uninformative. The chain couples TRBV5-6 to TRBJ2-1; D not resolved. V lost 0 bases and J lost 4, with 5 bases in between. CDR1 is SGHDT and CDR2 is YYEEEE in the germline V gene. The CDR3 sequence is 13 residues long. The DNA of the CDR3 is TGTGCCAGCAGCTTGGCCGTGTACAATGAGCAGTTCTTC. Residues: CASSLAVYNEQFF.

The sample holds many counts of this clonotype. The library was built for alpha chains, so this beta chain is an off-target read and its size means little. V usage is TRBV12-3 or TRBV12-4 and J usage is TRBJ1-5; TRBD1 aligns across 7 bases. The CDR3 length is 14 residues. Germline trimming cut 5 bases from V and 4 bases from J; bases unmatched to any gene: 5. The CDR3 reads CASSHYRGNQPQHF. Written as DNA, the CDR3 is TGTGCCAGCAGTCACTACAGGGGTAATCAGCCCCAGCATTTT.

By share of the sample, this clonotype is medium-sized. Little can be read into the size of this beta chain, an off-target read in a library designed for alpha chains. This sequence joins TRBV10-3 and TRBJ2-7; no clear D. This CDR3 has 14 amino acids. Germline V CDR1 and CDR2: ENHRY, SYGVKD. V was clipped by 0 bases and J by 6 bases, with 12 bases between them. The CDR3 loop reads CAISESILPSEQYF. DNA for the CDR3: TGTGCCATCAGTGAGTCGATTCTTCCCTCCGAGCAGTACTTC.

This clonotype was counted only a few times. Little can be read into the size of this beta chain, an off-target read in a library designed for alpha chains. The V gene is TRBV10-3, the J gene TRBJ2-1; weak D call: TRBD2 (7 bases). The CDR3 loop spans 15 amino acids. Trimming stripped 6 bases from V and 1 base from J, with 13 bases between. Germline V gene data show CDR1 as ENHRY and CDR2 as SYGVKD. The CDR3 loop is CAISRGGDSYNEQFF. The CDR3 DNA sequence: TGTGCCATCAGCAGAGGGGGGGATTCCTACAATGAGCAGTTCTTC.

Regarding this clonotype: A much larger clone is a single base away; this may be a read error. Because this beta chain is a stray read in a library intended to capture alpha chains, its abundance should not be given much weight. This chain connects TRBV29-1 to TRBJ1-1; D remains ambiguous. Germline loops: CDR1 SQVTM, CDR2 ANQGSEA. The CDR3 is 14 residues long. The CDR3 sequence is CSVATATANTEVFF. The CDR3 DNA sequence: TGCAGCGTTGCGACGGCAACAGCGAACACTGAAGTTTTCTTT.

This clonotype has at least ten counts. This beta chain slipped into a library made for alpha chains as a stray read, so its size is not meaningful. The chain combines TRBV10-3 with TRBJ1-5, with 7 bases identical to TRBD1. Trimming cost V 6 bases and J 7 bases; bases outside gene matches: 12. This CDR3 region has 15 residues. Germline loops: CDR1 ENHRY, CDR2 SYGVKD. The CDR3 coding sequence is TGTGCCATCAGCGGTACCGGGACAGCACGCCAGCCCCAGCATTTT. Residues: CAISGTGTARQPQHF.

This clonotype is medium-sized within its sample. Because this beta chain is a stray read in a library intended to capture alpha chains, its abundance should not be given much weight. The CDR3 sequence is CSAREDRGYSPLHF. CDR3 DNA sequence: TGCAGTGCTAGAGAGGACAGGGGATATTCACCCCTCCACTTT. This rearrangement joins TRBV20-1 to TRBJ1-6; 9 bases agree with TRBD1. CDR1 is DFQATT, CDR2 SNEGSKA, per germline (reference sequence). The CDR3 covers 14 residues. J gave up 8 bases and V 0 bases, and 2 bases lay outside the gene matches.

The table lists this clonotype with many counts. Being off target in a library aimed at alpha chains, this beta chain has a size of little meaning. The chain combines TRBV30 with TRBJ1-5; D ambiguous. Germline assignment: CDR1 GTSNPN and CDR2 SVGIG (reference sequence). The CDR3 loop spans 13 amino acids. Deletions cut 0 bases from V and 1 base from J, with 4 bases between. The CDR3 coding sequence is TGTGCCTGGAGTGTGAGAAGCAATCAGCCCCAGCATTTT. Its translation: CAWSVRSNQPQHF. Full variable domain (rest looked up from reference TRBV30 and TRBJ1-5): SQTIHQWPATLVQPVGSPLSLECTVEGTSNPNLYWYRQAAGRGLQLLFYSVGIGQISSEVPQNLSASRPQDRQFILSSKKLLLSDSGFYLCAWSVRSNQPQHFGDGTRLSIL.

This clonotype appeared many times. This beta chain is a stray sequence in a library constructed for alpha chains; its clone size is not meaningful. CDR3 sequence (DNA): TGCAGCGTCGCCGGACTAGTCTCCTACAATGAGCAGTTCTTC. It encodes CSVAGLVSYNEQFF. The J gene is TRBJ2-1, the V gene TRBV29-1, with 7 bases lining up with TRBD2. Germline V gives CDR1 SQVTM, CDR2 ANQGSEA. The CDR3 extends over 14 amino acids. V gave up 6 bases and J gave up 0 bases; unmatched junction bases: 5.

This clonotype was observed at least ten times. A library prepared for alpha chains yielded this beta chain as an off-target read; its size is of little meaning. The gene calls are TRBV6-6 and TRBJ2-7, with D possibly being TRBD2 (6 bases). Looked up from germline, CDR1 is MNHNY and CDR2 is SVGAGI (reference sequence). This CDR3 is 15 amino acids long. V lost 4 bases and J lost 5, with 18 bases in between. The CDR3 coding sequence is TGTGCCAGCAGTTCAGCTATGTCCCGCGGGGACGAGCAGTACTTC. This codes for CASSSAMSRGDEQYF.

This clonotype was seen repeatedly, ten times or more. Because this beta chain is a stray read in a library intended to capture alpha chains, its abundance should not be given much weight. The chain links TRBV6-2 or TRBV6-3 to TRBJ2-7; maybe TRBD2 (7 bases). CDR1 is MNHEY, CDR2 SVGEGT, per germline. Trimming cost V 7 bases and J 7 bases, with 20 bases left between them. This CDR3 region has 14 residues. The CDR3 DNA reads TGTGCCAGCATCGAAGGCCCGGGGGGCCGAGAGCAGTACTTC. It specifies CASIEGPGGREQYF.